This TCR beta chain was recorded in a study of Graves' ophthalmopathy and Graves' hyperthyroidism. V dropped 0 bases and J dropped 0 bases, with 9 bases sitting between them. Germline assignment: CDR1 ENHRY and CDR2 SYGVKD. The CDR3 is 15 amino acids. Study results and caveats: Sensitivity of around 67% and specificity of approximately 72% were achieved by the model that predicted ophthalmopathy progression.

From RNA, the CDR3 regions of TCR beta chains were amplified and sequenced. In the first round, RT-PCR was carried out with HTBI primers, and a multiplex PCR formed the second round. From the multiplex PCR reads, TCRdb called clonotypes with MiXCR, one entry per CDR3 protein. The table has around 1,200,000 distinct CDR3 sequences, about 40% seen once. This clonotype was seen repeatedly, ten times or more. Its antigen remains unknown. Sequenced: peripheral blood or thyroid tissue (not recorded which). This chain connects TRBV10-3 to TRBJ2-7; D gene uncertain. The clonotype was recovered from an adult man with Graves' hyperthyroidism. CDR3: CAISESLTGSYEQYF. CDR3 bases: TGTGCCATCAGTGAGTCGCTGACGGGCTCCTACGAGCAGTACTTC.